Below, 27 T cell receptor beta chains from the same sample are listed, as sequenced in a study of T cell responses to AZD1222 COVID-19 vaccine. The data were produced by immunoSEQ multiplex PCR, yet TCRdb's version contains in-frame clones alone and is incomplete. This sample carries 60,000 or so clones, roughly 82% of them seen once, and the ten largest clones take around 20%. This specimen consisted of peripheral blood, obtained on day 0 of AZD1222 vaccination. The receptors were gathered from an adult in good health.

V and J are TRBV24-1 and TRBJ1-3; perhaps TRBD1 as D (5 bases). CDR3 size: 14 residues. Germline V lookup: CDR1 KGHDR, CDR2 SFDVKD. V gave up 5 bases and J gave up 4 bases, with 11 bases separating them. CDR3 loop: CATSAGDVGNTIYF. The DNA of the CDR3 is TGTGCCACCAGTGCCGGGGACGTAGGAAACACCATATATTTT.

Written as DNA, the CDR3 is TGTGCCAGCAGCTTATACGGGGGCCCAGGGGCTAATGAAAAACTGTTTTTT. It yields the protein CASSLYGGPGANEKLFF. V gene TRBV7-9 combines with J gene TRBJ1-4; the D gene is possibly TRBD1 (6 bases). From germline, CDR1 is SEHNR and CDR2 FQNEAQ (reference sequence). The CDR3 is 17 residues long. V gave up 2 bases and J gave up 3 bases, with 16 bases separating them.

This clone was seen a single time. This CDR3 is CASSYTQYNEQFF. In DNA form, the CDR3 reads TGTGCCAGCAGTTACACCCAGTACAATGAGCAGTTCTTC. The chain is built from TRBV6-2 or TRBV6-3 and TRBJ2-1, with unresolved D. Germline lookup yields CDR1 MNHEY and CDR2 SVGEGT. V gave up 2 bases and J gave up 4 bases, with 6 bases separating them. The CDR3 has 13 residues.

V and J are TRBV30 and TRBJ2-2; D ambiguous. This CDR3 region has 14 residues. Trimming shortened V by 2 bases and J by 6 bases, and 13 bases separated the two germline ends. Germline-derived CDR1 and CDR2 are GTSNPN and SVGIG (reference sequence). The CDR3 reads CAWSLFGPPGELFF. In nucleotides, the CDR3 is TGTGCCTGGAGTCTATTTGGTCCCCCCGGGGAGCTGTTTTTT.

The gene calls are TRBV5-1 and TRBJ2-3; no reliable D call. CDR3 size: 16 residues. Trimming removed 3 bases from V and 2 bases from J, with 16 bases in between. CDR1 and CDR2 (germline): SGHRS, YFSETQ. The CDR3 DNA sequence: TGCGCCAGCAGCTACCACAAAGGATCGACCACAGATACGCAGTATTTT. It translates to CASSYHKGSTTDTQYF.

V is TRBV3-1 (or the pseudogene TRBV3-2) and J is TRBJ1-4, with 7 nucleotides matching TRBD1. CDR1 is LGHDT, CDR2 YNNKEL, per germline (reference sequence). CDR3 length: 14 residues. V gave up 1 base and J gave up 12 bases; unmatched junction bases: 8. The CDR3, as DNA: TGTGCCAGCAGCCAAGGCCTTACAGGGGCTCAACTGTTTTTT. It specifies CASSQGLTGAQLFF.

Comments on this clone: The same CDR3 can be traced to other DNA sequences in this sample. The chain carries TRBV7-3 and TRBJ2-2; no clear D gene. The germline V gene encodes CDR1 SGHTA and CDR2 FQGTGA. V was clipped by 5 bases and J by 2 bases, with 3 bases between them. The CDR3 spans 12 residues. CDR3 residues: CASSPNTGELFF. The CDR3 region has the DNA TGTGCCAGCAGCCCTAACACCGGGGAGCTGTTTTTT.

The CDR3 DNA reads as TGTGCCAGCAGCCCTAGGACAGGGTGGGAAAAACTGTTTTTT. As protein: CASSPRTGWEKLFF. The chain has TRBV27 and TRBJ1-4, with TRBD1 identical over 8 bases. Germline V gene sequence: CDR1 MNHEY, CDR2 SMNVEV (reference sequence). The CDR3 sequence is 14 residues long. The V and J ends lost 6 bases and 8 bases, in that order; junction bases with no gene match: 8.

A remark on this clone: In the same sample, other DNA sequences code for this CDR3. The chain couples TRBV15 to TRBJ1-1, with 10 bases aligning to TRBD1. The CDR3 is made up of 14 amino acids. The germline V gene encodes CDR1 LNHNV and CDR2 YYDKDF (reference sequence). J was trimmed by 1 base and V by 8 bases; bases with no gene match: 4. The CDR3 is CATSRDRGNTEAFF. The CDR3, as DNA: TGTGCCACCTCTCGGGACAGGGGGAACACTGAAGCTTTCTTT.

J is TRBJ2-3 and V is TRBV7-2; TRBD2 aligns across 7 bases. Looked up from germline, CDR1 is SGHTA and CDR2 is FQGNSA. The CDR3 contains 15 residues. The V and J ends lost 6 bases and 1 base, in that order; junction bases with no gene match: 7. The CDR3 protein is CASRRRLAGTDTQYF. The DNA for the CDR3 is TGTGCCAGCAGGCGTCGGCTAGCGGGCACAGATACGCAGTATTTT. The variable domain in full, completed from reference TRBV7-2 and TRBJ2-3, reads GAGVSQSPSNKVTEKGKDVELRCDPISGHTALYWYRQSLGQGLEFLIYFQGNSAPDKSGLPSDRFSAERTGGSVSTLTIQRTQQEDSAVYLCASRRRLAGTDTQYFGPGTRLTVL.

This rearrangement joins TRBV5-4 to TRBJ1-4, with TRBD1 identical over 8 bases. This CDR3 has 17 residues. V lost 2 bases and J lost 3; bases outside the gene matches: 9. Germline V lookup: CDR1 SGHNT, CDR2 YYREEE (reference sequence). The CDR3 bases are TGTGCCAGCAGCTTCGGACAGGGTATCGCAGCTAATGAAAAACTGTTTTTT. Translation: CASSFGQGIAANEKLFF. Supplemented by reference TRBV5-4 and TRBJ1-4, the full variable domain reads ETGVTQSPTHLIKTRGQQVTLRCSSQSGHNTVSWYQQALGQGPQFIFQYYREEENGRGNFPPRFSGLQFPNYSSELNVNALELDDSALYLCASSFGQGIAANEKLFFGSGTQLSVL.

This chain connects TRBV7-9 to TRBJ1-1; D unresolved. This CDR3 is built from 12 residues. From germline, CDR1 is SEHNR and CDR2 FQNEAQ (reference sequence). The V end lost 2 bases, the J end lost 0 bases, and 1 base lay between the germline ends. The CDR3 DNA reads TGTGCCAGCAGCTTAATGAACACTGAAGCTTTCTTT. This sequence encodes CASSLMNTEAFF.

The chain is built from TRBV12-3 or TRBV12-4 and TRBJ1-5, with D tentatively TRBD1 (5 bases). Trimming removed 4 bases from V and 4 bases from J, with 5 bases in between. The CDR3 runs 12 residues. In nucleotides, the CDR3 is TGTGCCAGCAGTTGGGGGAATCAGCCCCAGCATTTT. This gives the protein CASSWGNQPQHF.

The CDR3 loop reads CASSKSQFSSGNTIYF. CDR3 sequence (DNA): TGTGCCAGCTCAAAGAGCCAGTTCTCCTCTGGAAACACCATATATTTT. The chain links TRBV18 to TRBJ1-3; D not certain. The CDR3 sequence is 16 residues long. Per germline, CDR1 KGHSH and CDR2 LQKENI. V was clipped by 5 bases and J by 0 bases, with 14 bases between them.

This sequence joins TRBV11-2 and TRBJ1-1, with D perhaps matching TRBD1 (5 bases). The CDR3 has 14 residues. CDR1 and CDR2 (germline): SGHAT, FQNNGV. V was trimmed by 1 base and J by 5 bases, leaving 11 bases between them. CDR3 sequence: CASSLGAGRTEAFF. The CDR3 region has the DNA TGTGCCAGCAGCTTAGGGGCAGGGAGAACTGAAGCTTTCTTT.

CDR3 sequence reads: CASSFGTVNTEAFF. Written as DNA, the CDR3 is TGTGCCAGCAGCTTTGGGACAGTGAACACTGAAGCTTTCTTT. This chain connects TRBV7-8 to TRBJ1-1; 7 bases align to TRBD1. The germline V gene encodes CDR1 SGHVS and CDR2 FQNEAQ. The V segment lost 3 bases and the J segment 0 bases; nucleotides outside the gene matches: 1. The CDR3 extends over 14 amino acids.

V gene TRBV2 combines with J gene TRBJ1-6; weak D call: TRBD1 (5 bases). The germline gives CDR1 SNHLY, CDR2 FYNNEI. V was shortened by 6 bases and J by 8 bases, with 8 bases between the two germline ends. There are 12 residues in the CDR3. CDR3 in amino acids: CASRGVYSPLHF. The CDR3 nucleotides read TGTGCCAGCAGGGGGGTCTATTCACCCCTCCACTTT.

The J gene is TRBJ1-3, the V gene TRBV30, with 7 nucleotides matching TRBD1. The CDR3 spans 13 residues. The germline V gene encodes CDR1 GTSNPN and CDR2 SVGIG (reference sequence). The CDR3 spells CAGDRSSGNTIYF. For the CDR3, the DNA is TGTGCTGGGGACAGAAGCTCTGGAAACACCATATATTTT.

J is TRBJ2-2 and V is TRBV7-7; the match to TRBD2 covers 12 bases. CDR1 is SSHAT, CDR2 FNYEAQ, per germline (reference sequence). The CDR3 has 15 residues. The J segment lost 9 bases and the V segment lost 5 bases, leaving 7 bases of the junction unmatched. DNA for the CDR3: TGTGCCAGCAGCCGGACTAGCGGGGCAACCAGGGAGCTGTTTTTT. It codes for CASSRTSGATRELFF.

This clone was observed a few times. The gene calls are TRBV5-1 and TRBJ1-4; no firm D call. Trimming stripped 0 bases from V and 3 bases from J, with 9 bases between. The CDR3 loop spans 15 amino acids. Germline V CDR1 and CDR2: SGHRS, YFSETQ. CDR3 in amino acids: CASSLGSLSNEKLFF. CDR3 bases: TGCGCCAGCAGCTTGGGTTCACTCTCTAATGAAAAACTGTTTTTT.

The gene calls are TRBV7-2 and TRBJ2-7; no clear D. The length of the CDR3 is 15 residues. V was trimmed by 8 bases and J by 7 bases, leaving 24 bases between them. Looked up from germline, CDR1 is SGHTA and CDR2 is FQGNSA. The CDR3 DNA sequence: TGTGCCAGCCCCCCGGTCCACACGACCTTATGGGAGCAGTACTTC. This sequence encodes CASPPVHTTLWEQYF.

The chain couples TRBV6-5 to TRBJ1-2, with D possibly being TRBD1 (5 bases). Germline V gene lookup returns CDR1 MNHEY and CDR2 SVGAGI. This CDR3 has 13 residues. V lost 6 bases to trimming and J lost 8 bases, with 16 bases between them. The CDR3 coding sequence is TGTGCCAGCAGATCGGCGCTCTCAGGGGGCTACACCTTC. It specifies CASRSALSGGYTF.

The CDR3 DNA reads TGCGCCAGCAGCTTGGGGCTAGCGGGAGTTAACACAGATACGCAGTATTTT. It translates to CASSLGLAGVNTDTQYF. The chain is built from TRBV5-1 and TRBJ2-3; TRBD2 matches at 10 bases. This CDR3 has 17 amino acids. The germline gives CDR1 SGHRS, CDR2 YFSETQ. The junction had 6 bases not matched to a gene; V was cut back by 0 bases and J by 2 bases. The full variable domain, its missing parts supplied by reference TRBV5-1 and TRBJ2-3, is KAGVTQTPRYLIKTRGQQVTLSCSPISGHRSVSWYQQTPGQGLQFLFEYFSETQRNKGNFPGRFSGRQFSNSRSEMNVSTLELGDSALYLCASSLGLAGVNTDTQYFGPGTRLTVL.

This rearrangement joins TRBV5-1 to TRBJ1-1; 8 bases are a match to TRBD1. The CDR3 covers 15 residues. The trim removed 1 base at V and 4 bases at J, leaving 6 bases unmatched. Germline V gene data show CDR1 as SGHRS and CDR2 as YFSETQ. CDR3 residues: CASSLSKTGATEAFF. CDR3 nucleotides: TGCGCCAGCAGCTTGTCCAAGACAGGGGCCACTGAAGCTTTCTTT.

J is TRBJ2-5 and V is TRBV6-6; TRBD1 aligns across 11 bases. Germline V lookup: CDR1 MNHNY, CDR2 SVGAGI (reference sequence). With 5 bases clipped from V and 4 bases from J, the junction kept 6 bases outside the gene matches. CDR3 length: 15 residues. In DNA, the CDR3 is TGTGCCAGCAGTCGTGGACAGGGGGCGCGAGAGACCCAGTACTTC. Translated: CASSRGQGARETQYF.

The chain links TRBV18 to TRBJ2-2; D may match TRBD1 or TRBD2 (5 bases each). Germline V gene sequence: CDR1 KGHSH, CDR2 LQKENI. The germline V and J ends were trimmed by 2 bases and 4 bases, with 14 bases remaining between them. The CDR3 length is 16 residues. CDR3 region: CASSPWTGRGTGELFF. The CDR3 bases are TGTGCCAGCTCACCATGGACGGGGCGAGGCACCGGGGAGCTGTTTTTT.

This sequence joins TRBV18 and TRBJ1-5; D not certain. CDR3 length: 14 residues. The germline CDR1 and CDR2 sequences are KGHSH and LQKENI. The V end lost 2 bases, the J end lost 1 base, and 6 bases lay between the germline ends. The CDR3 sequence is CASSPSDSNQPQHF. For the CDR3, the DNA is TGTGCCAGCTCACCATCGGACAGCAATCAGCCCCAGCATTTT. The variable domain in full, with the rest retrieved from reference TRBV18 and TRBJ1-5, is NAGVMQNPRHLVRRRGQEARLRCSPMKGHSHVYWYRQLPEEGLKFMVYLQKENIIDESGMPKERFSAEFPKEGPSILRIQQVVRGDSAAYFCASSPSDSNQPQHFGDGTRLSIL.